Sequencing of this T cell receptor (beta chain) was carried out in a study of blood T cell repertoires in COVID-19. Using immunoSEQ multiplex PCR, the repertoire was profiled, and TCRdb retains in-frame clones only, with some absent. Of 320,000 or so clones in the sample, about nine tenths are singletons; the top ten hold approximately 5.5%. This clonotype was obtained from a man between 60 and 70 years old who had recovered from COVID-19. Sequencing was carried out using PBMCs or T cells enriched from blood (not recorded which).

The CDR3, as DNA: TGTGCCAAGGCTTTGACTGTAAGGAACACTGAAGCTTTCTTT. It translates to CAKALTVRNTEAFF. The chain has TRBV2 and TRBJ1-1, with D uncertain. CDR1 SNHLY and CDR2 FYNNEI come from the germline V gene. CDR3 size: 14 residues. Between the trimmed V and J ends, which lost 10 bases and 1 base, there was a span of 16 bases.